These T cell receptor beta chains were read from a single sample in a study of graft-versus-host responses after intestinal transplantation. Produced via immunoSEQ multiplex PCR; TCRdb's table is partial and in-frame only. The table lists 12,000 or so clones, 60% to 75% of them singletons. The sample was ileum tissue, taken roughly 140 days after intestinal transplantation. The receptors were sampled from a human patient who received an intestinal transplant, so some T cells may come from the graft donor. The CDR3 runs from the conserved cysteine through the conserved F or W. Fields, in order: clone size, J gene, D gene, V gene, CDR3 DNA, CDR3 protein. The D gene is left open where the match is weak. Clone size, where shown, is once, few, many, or a class for clones that have expanded.

abundance: .
j_gene: TRBJ1-2
d_gene: .
v_gene: TRBV11-1
CDR3nt: TGTGCCAGCAGCCCTCCGGAGGGCTATGGCTACACCTTC
CDR3aa: CASSPPEGYGYTF

abundance: .
j_gene: TRBJ2-3
d_gene: .
v_gene: TRBV27
CDR3nt: TGTGCCAGCTCTTTTTCCGGCGGTTACACAGATACGCAGTATTTT
CDR3aa: CASSFSGGYTDTQYF

abundance: .
j_gene: TRBJ1-1
d_gene: .
v_gene: TRBV6-5
CDR3nt: TGTGCCAGCAGTTACACCCGGTTGACATACACTGAAGCTTTCTTT
CDR3aa: CASSYTRLTYTEAFF

abundance: few
j_gene: TRBJ1-3
d_gene: .
v_gene: TRBV4-3
CDR3nt: TGCGCCAGCAGCCAAGATACAGGGTCTGGAAACACCATATATTTT
CDR3aa: CASSQDTGSGNTIYF

abundance: .
j_gene: TRBJ1-2
d_gene: TRBD1
v_gene: TRBV15
CDR3nt: TGTGCCACCAGCAGAGGAGAGGGGGCGGGTGGCTACACCTTC
CDR3aa: CATSRGEGAGGYTF

abundance: .
j_gene: TRBJ2-7
d_gene: TRBD1
v_gene: TRBV6-6
CDR3nt: TGTGCCAGCAGTTACTCTAGGGGGCCTATCTACGAGCAGTACTTC
CDR3aa: CASSYSRGPIYEQYF

abundance: few
j_gene: TRBJ2-1
d_gene: TRBD2
v_gene: TRBV27
CDR3nt: TGTGCCAGCAGTTCCTCCCGAGCGGGAGCCGGGTTTGGTAATGAGCAGTTCTTC
CDR3aa: CASSSSRAGAGFGNEQFF

abundance: .
j_gene: TRBJ1-2
d_gene: .
v_gene: TRBV7-9
CDR3nt: TGTGCCAGCAGCTTAGAACCCCGCATAAATGGTGGAGATGGCTACACCTTC
CDR3aa: CASSLEPRINGGDGYTF

abundance: .
j_gene: TRBJ2-5
d_gene: .
v_gene: TRBV6-5
CDR3nt: TGTGCCAGCATTAGCCAAGGGGGGGTCCAAGAGACCCAGTACTTC
CDR3aa: CASISQGGVQETQYF

abundance: .
j_gene: TRBJ2-7
d_gene: TRBD1
v_gene: TRBV5-1
CDR3nt: TGCGCCAGCAGCTTGGGGACAGGGTTTGGCTACGAGCAGTACTTC
CDR3aa: CASSLGTGFGYEQYF

abundance: once
j_gene: TRBJ1-6
d_gene: TRBD1
v_gene: TRBV5-4
CDR3nt: TGTGCCAGCAGCTTGGCCCCGACAGGGAATCCTTCACCCCTCCACTTT
CDR3aa: CASSLAPTGNPSPLHF

abundance: .
j_gene: TRBJ1-4
d_gene: .
v_gene: TRBV15
CDR3nt: TGTGCCACCAGCCTACCGGGACTGTTCCAAAAACTGTTTTTT
CDR3aa: CATSLPGLFQKLFF

abundance: .
j_gene: TRBJ2-5
d_gene: TRBD2
v_gene: TRBV9
CDR3nt: TGTGCCAGCAGCGTAGCTGCTAGCGGGGGGGTAGGGACCCAGTACTTC
CDR3aa: CASSVAASGGVGTQYF

abundance: .
j_gene: TRBJ1-6
d_gene: .
v_gene: TRBV7-9
CDR3nt: TGTGCCAGCAGCCGCGACAGTTATAATTCACCCCTCCACTTT
CDR3aa: CASSRDSYNSPLHF

abundance: once
j_gene: TRBJ2-1
d_gene: TRBD2
v_gene: TRBV4-1
CDR3nt: TGCGCCAGCAGCCCCCGGACTAGCGAGGGTAGTGAGCAGTTCTTC
CDR3aa: CASSPRTSEGSEQFF

abundance: .
j_gene: TRBJ1-2
d_gene: .
v_gene: TRBV7-8
CDR3nt: TGTGCCAGCAGCAGAGGATTCGCGATCGATGGCTACACCTTC
CDR3aa: CASSRGFAIDGYTF

abundance: .
j_gene: TRBJ1-5
d_gene: TRBD1
v_gene: TRBV19
CDR3nt: TGTGCCAGTAGTGACCGTTCGGACAGGCGCTTCGGTCAGCCCCAGCATTTT
CDR3aa: CASSDRSDRRFGQPQHF

abundance: .
j_gene: TRBJ1-3
d_gene: TRBD1
v_gene: TRBV28
CDR3nt: TGTGCCAGCAGTCCTGGACAGGGGATCCCTTCTGGAAACACCATATATTTT
CDR3aa: CASSPGQGIPSGNTIYF

abundance: once
j_gene: TRBJ2-7
d_gene: TRBD1
v_gene: TRBV23-1
CDR3nt: TGCGCCAGCTGGCAACGGGACAGGGCCCACGAGCAGTACTTC
CDR3aa: CASWQRDRAHEQYF

abundance: .
j_gene: TRBJ1-1
d_gene: .
v_gene: TRBV29-1
CDR3nt: TGCAGCGGAGGGATGGACACTGAAGCTTTCTTT
CDR3aa: CSGGMDTEAFF

abundance: medium-sized
j_gene: TRBJ2-1
d_gene: TRBD2
v_gene: TRBV2
CDR3nt: TGTGCCAGCAGTGAATATGGTAGACTAGCGGGGACCTACAATGAGCAGTTCTTC
CDR3aa: CASSEYGRLAGTYNEQFF

abundance: few
j_gene: TRBJ2-2
d_gene: .
v_gene: TRBV9
CDR3nt: TGTGCCAGCAGCGCTAGCAACACCGGGGAGCTGTTTTTT
CDR3aa: CASSASNTGELFF

abundance: few
j_gene: TRBJ2-5
d_gene: .
v_gene: TRBV20-1
CDR3nt: TGCAGTGCTGGCCCAGAGACCCAGTACTTC
CDR3aa: CSAGPETQYF

abundance: .
j_gene: TRBJ2-7
d_gene: TRBD1
v_gene: TRBV5-1
CDR3nt: TGCGCCAGCAGCAGAAACCTACCCGGGACAGGGGCCTACGAGCAGTACTTC
CDR3aa: CASSRNLPGTGAYEQYF

abundance: .
j_gene: TRBJ2-6
d_gene: .
v_gene: TRBV5-1
CDR3nt: TGCGCCAGCCCGACCCCACGGAGCTCTGGGGCCAACGTCCTGACTTTC
CDR3aa: CASPTPRSSGANVLTF

abundance: .
j_gene: TRBJ1-2
d_gene: .
v_gene: TRBV27
CDR3nt: TGTGCCAGCAAATTAATCGGGGGTGACTATGGCTACACCTTC
CDR3aa: CASKLIGGDYGYTF

abundance: .
j_gene: TRBJ2-2
d_gene: .
v_gene: TRBV25-1
CDR3nt: TGTGCCAGCAGTGAAATGGGGCGGGGGCCGAACACCGGGGAGCTGTTTTTT
CDR3aa: CASSEMGRGPNTGELFF

abundance: .
j_gene: TRBJ1-6
d_gene: .
v_gene: TRBV7-9
CDR3nt: TGTGCCAGCAGCCGTAGGGGTTCACCCCTCCACTTT
CDR3aa: CASSRRGSPLHF

abundance: .
j_gene: TRBJ1-1
d_gene: .
v_gene: TRBV2
CDR3nt: TGTGCCAGCAGTGGAGGGCCGGGAAAGAGAACTGAAGCTTTCTTT
CDR3aa: CASSGGPGKRTEAFF

abundance: .
j_gene: TRBJ1-3
d_gene: TRBD1
v_gene: TRBV15
CDR3nt: TGTGCCACCAGCATGACAGGGATGTCTGGAAACACCATATATTTT
CDR3aa: CATSMTGMSGNTIYF

abundance: few
j_gene: TRBJ2-6
d_gene: .
v_gene: TRBV4-2
CDR3nt: TGTGCCAGCAGCCAAGATGGGGGGACCGGGGCCAACGTCCTGACTTTC
CDR3aa: CASSQDGGTGANVLTF

abundance: .
j_gene: TRBJ1-1
d_gene: .
v_gene: TRBV19
CDR3nt: TGTGCCAGTAACCGTCGGGGGAGCACTGAAGCTTTCTTT
CDR3aa: CASNRRGSTEAFF

abundance: .
j_gene: TRBJ1-1
d_gene: .
v_gene: TRBV6-5
CDR3nt: TGTGCAGTGTGGGGCATGAACACTGAAGCTTTCTTT
CDR3aa: CAVWGMNTEAFF

abundance: .
j_gene: TRBJ2-1
d_gene: TRBD2
v_gene: TRBV5-8
CDR3nt: TGTGCCAGCAGCTTGAACCCTAGCGGGAACAATGAGCAGTTCTTC
CDR3aa: CASSLNPSGNNEQFF

abundance: .
j_gene: TRBJ2-1
d_gene: TRBD2
v_gene: TRBV7-2
CDR3nt: TGTGCCAGCAGCTTAGATCGGGGACTAGCGTACAATGAGCAGTTCTTC
CDR3aa: CASSLDRGLAYNEQFF

abundance: once
j_gene: TRBJ2-1
d_gene: TRBD2
v_gene: TRBV7-6
CDR3nt: TGTGCCAGCAGCCCCCTACTAGGGAGGGACAATGAGCAGTTCTTC
CDR3aa: CASSPLLGRDNEQFF

abundance: .
j_gene: TRBJ2-7
d_gene: TRBD1
v_gene: TRBV19
CDR3nt: TGTGCCAGTAGTCCGGGACAGGGCTTGTACGAGCAGTACTTC
CDR3aa: CASSPGQGLYEQYF

abundance: .
j_gene: TRBJ2-3
d_gene: .
v_gene: TRBV7-2
CDR3nt: TGTGCCAGCAGCTCGCCGGGACAAATAACAGATACGCAGTATTTT
CDR3aa: CASSSPGQITDTQYF

abundance: .
j_gene: TRBJ2-5
d_gene: .
v_gene: TRBV15
CDR3nt: TGTGCCACCAGCGGCCGGGGGGCTTCGACCCAGTACTTC
CDR3aa: CATSGRGASTQYF

abundance: .
j_gene: TRBJ1-2
d_gene: TRBD1
v_gene: TRBV5-5
CDR3nt: TGTGCCAGCAGCCCCGAGCCGGGACAGGGGTATGGCTACACCTTC
CDR3aa: CASSPEPGQGYGYTF

abundance: .
j_gene: TRBJ2-3
d_gene: .
v_gene: TRBV11-2
CDR3nt: TGTGCCAGCAGCCTCGGACGGAGGGATACGCAGTATTTT
CDR3aa: CASSLGRRDTQYF

abundance: .
j_gene: TRBJ1-1
d_gene: .
v_gene: TRBV20-1
CDR3nt: TGCAGTGCTAGACGGAACACTGAAGCTTTCTTT
CDR3aa: CSARRNTEAFF

abundance: few
j_gene: TRBJ1-2
d_gene: .
v_gene: TRBV18
CDR3nt: TGTGCCAGCTCACCCCTGGCGGGGAATGGCTACACCTTC
CDR3aa: CASSPLAGNGYTF

abundance: .
j_gene: TRBJ1-1
d_gene: .
v_gene: TRBV29-1
CDR3nt: TGCAGCGCTGGCGGCATGAACACTGAAGCTTTCTTT
CDR3aa: CSAGGMNTEAFF

abundance: .
j_gene: TRBJ2-2
d_gene: TRBD2
v_gene: TRBV7-3
CDR3nt: TGTGCCAGCAGCCAAGGACTAGCGGGAGGCACCGGGGAGCTGTTTTTT
CDR3aa: CASSQGLAGGTGELFF

abundance: medium-sized
j_gene: TRBJ1-5
d_gene: .
v_gene: TRBV18
CDR3nt: TGTGCCAGCTCAGGGTCTGGCCAGGGTCAGCCCCAGCATTTT
CDR3aa: CASSGSGQGQPQHF

abundance: .
j_gene: TRBJ2-2
d_gene: TRBD2
v_gene: TRBV9
CDR3nt: TGTGCCAGCAGCCCACTAGCGGGGCCTTCGAACACCGGGGAGCTGTTTTTT
CDR3aa: CASSPLAGPSNTGELFF

abundance: once
j_gene: TRBJ2-5
d_gene: TRBD2
v_gene: TRBV10-1
CDR3nt: TGCGCCAGCAGTGCCGGCGGGGGGTTAAGAGAGACCCAGTACTTC
CDR3aa: CASSAGGGLRETQYF

abundance: large
j_gene: TRBJ1-5
d_gene: .
v_gene: TRBV19
CDR3nt: TGTGCCAGTAGTATGCATGATGGGGGGTTCAATCAGCCCCAGCATTTT
CDR3aa: CASSMHDGGFNQPQHF

abundance: .
j_gene: TRBJ2-5
d_gene: .
v_gene: TRBV4-2
CDR3nt: TGTGCCAGCAGCCAAGAAATGGGCAACGGAGGGGAGACCCAGTACTTC
CDR3aa: CASSQEMGNGGETQYF

abundance: .
j_gene: TRBJ2-1
d_gene: .
v_gene: TRBV9
CDR3nt: TGTGCCAGCAGCTCACGAAACTTTAAACCTAACAATGAGCAGTTCTTC
CDR3aa: CASSSRNFKPNNEQFF